This TCR beta chain was sequenced for a study of T-cell memory formation after mild COVID-19. At the level of the study: There were largely donor-specific TCR clusters.

TCRdb called the 5' RACE reads again in MiXCR, with one record for every CDR3 protein. The sample has fewer than 550,000 distinct CDR3 sequences, around 19% seen once. Concerning this clonotype itself: What it recognizes is unknown.

Study-wide results and limits: The finding that pre-infection memory included some responding clones suggested that cross-reactive memory joined.

The CDR3 runs 12 residues. V lost 5 bases, J lost 8 bases, and 13 bases lay in between. Germline CDR1 reads SGHNT; CDR2 reads YYREEE (reference sequence). This clonotype originated in an adult woman who had mild COVID-19 (a few samples of this study predate the infection). Cell type and time point are not known. Sequenced sample: PBMCs or a T cell subset sorted from them (not recorded which). This chain uses TRBV5-4 with TRBJ1-2, with D tentatively TRBD1 (6 bases). This CDR3 is CASSRTAGGYTF. In DNA form, the CDR3 reads TGTGCCAGCAGTCGGACAGCGGGCGGCTACACCTTC.